Following are 29 T cell receptor beta chains from one sample sequenced in a study of CD8 T cells in ankylosing spondylitis. Using its own MiXCR run on the 5' RACE reads, TCRdb lists one record per CDR3 protein. The sample includes about 130,000 distinct CDR3 sequences, more than 6.5% seen only once; the top ten take 12%. Sequenced material: blood, either unsorted or a sorted T cell fraction (not recorded which). The receptors derive from a male donor with ankylosing spondylitis or in good health (not recorded which).

In this sample, this clonotype turned up many times. The chain joins TRBV7-2 to TRBJ1-5; unclear D gene. There are 16 residues in the CDR3. V was clipped by 1 base and J by 0 bases, with 10 bases between them. Germline V lookup: CDR1 SGHTA, CDR2 FQGNSA. DNA of the CDR3: TGTGCCAGCAGCTTAGGTTCTTCTTATAGCAATCAGCCCCAGCATTTT. This translates into CASSLGSSYSNQPQHF.

The table lists this clonotype with many counts. The V gene is TRBV5-1, the J gene TRBJ1-1; D is unresolved. CDR3 length: 15 residues. Trimming stripped 0 bases from V and 1 base from J, with 10 bases between. The V gene's germline CDR1 is SGHRS and CDR2 YFSETQ. In DNA form, the CDR3 reads TGCGCCAGCAGCTTGGATGGCAGATGGAACACTGAAGCTTTCTTT. It specifies CASSLDGRWNTEAFF.

A note on this clonotype: Just one base apart from a much larger clone, this may be a read error. The chain couples TRBV3-1 to TRBJ1-1; TRBD1 might be the D (5 bases). Looked up from germline, CDR1 is LGHDT and CDR2 is YNNKEL (reference sequence). The CDR3 totals 13 residues. The CDR3 DNA sequence: TGTGCCGGCAGCCGCGGGGGGGGTAATGAAGCTTTCTTT. Its protein is CAGSRGGGNEAFF.

This clonotype has ten or more counts. The V call is TRBV6-2 or TRBV6-3, the J call TRBJ1-2; TRBD1 might be the D (5 bases). The germline V gene encodes CDR1 MNHEY and CDR2 SVGEGT. The CDR3 sequence is 13 residues long. V shed 6 bases and J shed 2 bases, with 10 bases lying between them. CDR3 sequence (DNA): TGTGCCAGCAGACAGGACTCCAACTATGGCTACACCTTC. It is translated as CASRQDSNYGYTF.

This clonotype has at least ten counts. The V and J genes are TRBV5-1 and TRBJ1-2; TRBD1 is a possible D gene (6 bases). CDR3 size: 15 residues. V lost 2 bases and J 8 bases, leaving 19 bases between the germline ends. Germline V gives CDR1 SGHRS, CDR2 YFSETQ. The chain's CDR3 is CASSLAEPGAGGYTF. The DNA for the CDR3 is TGCGCCAGCAGCTTAGCGGAGCCAGGGGCTGGGGGCTACACCTTC.

The sample holds many counts of this clonotype. The chain carries TRBV20-1 and TRBJ2-7; 8 bases match TRBD2. The V segment lost 5 bases and the J segment 6 bases; nucleotides outside the gene matches: 21. The CDR3 runs 17 residues. Germline V gene sequence: CDR1 DFQATT, CDR2 SNEGSKA (reference sequence). The CDR3 DNA is TGCAGTGCTCGACCAACCCATGGACTAGCATTTTCTCTCGAGCAGTACTTC. It codes for CSARPTHGLAFSLEQYF.

This clonotype was seen at least ten times. The gene calls are TRBV29-1 and TRBJ2-2; D is uncertain. The CDR3 loop spans 14 amino acids. Trimming took off 4 bases at V and 0 bases at J, with 9 bases between the two ends. Germline V gene lookup returns CDR1 SQVTM and CDR2 ANQGSEA. The CDR3 DNA is TGCAGCGTTGTAAGGGATTCGAACACCGGGGAGCTGTTTTTT. Translated, it gives CSVVRDSNTGELFF.

This clonotype came up many times. The rearrangement links TRBV7-6 to TRBJ1-6, with TRBD1 as a possible D gene (5 bases). The V end was cut by 0 bases, the J end by 8 bases, with 14 bases between. CDR3 size: 16 residues. Per the germline V gene, CDR1 is SGHVS and CDR2 is FNYEAQ. CDR3 amino acids: CASSLAPVGAHSPLHF. The CDR3 DNA reads as TGTGCCAGCAGCTTAGCCCCCGTAGGGGCCCATTCACCCCTCCACTTT.

There are many counts of this clonotype. The rearrangement joins TRBV11-2 to TRBJ1-3, with D tentatively TRBD1 (6 bases). V gave up 5 bases and J gave up 3 bases, with 8 bases separating them. Germline loops: CDR1 SGHAT, CDR2 FQNNGV. The CDR3 contains 13 residues. Written as DNA, the CDR3 is TGTGCCAGCAGCCCCAGGGGTGGAAACACCATATATTTT. Amino acid sequence: CASSPRGGNTIYF.

This clonotype was seen at least ten times. The rearrangement uses TRBV20-1 and TRBJ2-1, with TRBD2 matching over 10 bases. The V and J ends lost 3 bases and 0 bases, in that order; junction bases with no gene match: 2. Germline V gives CDR1 DFQATT, CDR2 SNEGSKA (reference sequence). The CDR3 consists of 15 residues. CDR3 protein: CSASTSGNSYNEQFF. The CDR3 DNA reads TGCAGTGCTAGCACTAGCGGGAACTCCTACAATGAGCAGTTCTTC.

This clonotype was counted ten times or more. This sequence joins TRBV7-2 and TRBJ2-7; 12 nucleotides line up with TRBD2. Losses at the gene ends were 0 bases for V and 2 bases for J; bases not matched to a gene: 2. The CDR3 consists of 16 residues. The V gene's germline CDR1 is SGHTA and CDR2 FQGNSA. This CDR3 is CASSLATSGGAYEQYF. The CDR3, as DNA: TGTGCCAGCAGCTTAGCGACTAGCGGGGGAGCCTACGAGCAGTACTTC.

This clonotype has ten or more counts. The chain recombines TRBV6-5 with TRBJ2-5; D is unclear. The CDR3 spans 14 residues. Germline assignment: CDR1 MNHEY and CDR2 SVGAGI. V lost 0 bases and J lost 1, with 6 bases in between. CDR3 nucleotide sequence: TGTGCCAGCAGTTACTCGACCAGCCAAGAGACCCAGTACTTC. Translating gives CASSYSTSQETQYF.

The table lists this clonotype with many counts. The CDR3 protein is CASSPDGSTNYGYTF. CDR3 DNA sequence: TGCGCCAGCAGCCCGGACGGATCAACTAACTATGGCTACACCTTC. The rearrangement links TRBV5-1 to TRBJ1-2; D gene uncertain. Germline lookup yields CDR1 SGHRS and CDR2 YFSETQ. V lost 4 bases, J lost 0 bases, and 13 bases lay in between. CDR3 length equals 15 residues.

This clonotype was seen ten or more times. The rearrangement links TRBV9 to TRBJ1-5; no reliable D call. This CDR3 contains 15 residues. In germline, CDR1 is SGDLS, CDR2 YYNGEE. V was clipped by 1 base and J by 4 bases, with 12 bases between them. CDR3 protein: CASSVSGVGNQPQHF. The CDR3 nucleotides read TGTGCCAGCAGCGTATCCGGGGTAGGTAATCAGCCCCAGCATTTT.

This clonotype showed up many times. The gene calls are TRBV5-1 and TRBJ2-1; D possibly uses TRBD1 or TRBD2 (5 bases each). Germline V gene lookup returns CDR1 SGHRS and CDR2 YFSETQ. V was trimmed by 0 bases and J by 3 bases, leaving 7 bases between them. This CDR3 region has 14 residues. This CDR3 is CASSLGDGYNEQFF. Here the CDR3 DNA reads TGCGCCAGCAGCTTGGGGGACGGCTACAATGAGCAGTTCTTC.

This clonotype was seen many times. V is TRBV12-3 or TRBV12-4 and J is TRBJ1-1, with 12 bases lining up with TRBD1. This CDR3 region has 15 residues. With 5 bases clipped from V and 6 bases from J, the junction kept 7 bases outside the gene matches. The CDR3 nucleotides read TGTGCCAGCAGTCGGGGACAGGGGGCCGGCGCTGAAGCTTTCTTT. This sequence encodes CASSRGQGAGAEAFF.

This clonotype was counted between two and nine times. A much larger clonotype is one base distant, so this may be a read error. The genes are TRBV7-9 and TRBJ1-3; 7 nucleotides line up with TRBD1. Germline V gene lookup returns CDR1 SEHNR and CDR2 FQNEAQ (reference sequence). This CDR3 has 14 amino acids. CDR3 amino acids: CASSSGQMGNPIYF. Written as DNA, the CDR3 is TGTGCCAGCAGCTCGGGACAGATGGGAAACCCCATATATTTT.

This clonotype was found many times. J is TRBJ2-1 and V is TRBV29-1, with a possible D match to TRBD2 (6 bases). The CDR3 is 18 amino acids. The ends were cut back, 1 base at V and 1 base at J, with 20 bases in the middle. Germline-derived CDR1 and CDR2 are SQVTM and ANQGSEA. The CDR3 is CSVEGTERHRGSYNEQFF. CDR3 nucleotide sequence: TGCAGCGTTGAAGGGACCGAGAGACATCGGGGGTCCTACAATGAGCAGTTCTTC.

This clonotype appeared many times. The chain couples TRBV5-6 to TRBJ2-7; the D gene is possibly TRBD1 (5 bases). Germline-derived CDR1 and CDR2 are SGHDT and YYEEEE. Trimming took off 4 bases at V and 5 bases at J, with 10 bases between the two ends. CDR3 size: 12 residues. The CDR3 nucleotides read TGTGCCAGCAGCGCTACAGGCGACGAGCAGTACTTC. This gives the protein CASSATGDEQYF.

This clonotype was observed at least ten times. The chain recombines TRBV20-1 with TRBJ2-3; a possible D gene is TRBD1 (6 bases). The CDR3 is made up of 15 amino acids. CDR1 is DFQATT, CDR2 SNEGSKA, per germline (reference sequence). V lost 6 bases and J 6 bases, leaving 22 bases between the germline ends. Written as DNA, the CDR3 is TGCAGTGCGTCCCGTGGGGACAAGGGGTGGGATACGCAGTATTTT. Encoded protein: CSASRGDKGWDTQYF.

This clonotype occurred many times. V gene TRBV20-1 combines with J gene TRBJ2-1; the D is unclear. Per germline, CDR1 DFQATT and CDR2 SNEGSKA (reference sequence). The length of the CDR3 is 14 residues. With 3 bases removed from V and 6 bases from J, the gap between germline ends came to 15 bases. The CDR3 DNA follows: TGCAGTGCTAGTAAACTCACGGATATCAATGAGCAGTTCTTC. It specifies CSASKLTDINEQFF.

This clonotype came up many times. The chain employs TRBV6-1 and TRBJ2-7; weak D call: TRBD2 (6 bases). Germline lookup yields CDR1 MNHNS and CDR2 SASEGT. This CDR3 comprises 17 residues. Trimming took 6 bases from V and 2 from J, leaving 23 bases between them. The CDR3 spells CASSPTRPNSGTYEQYF. In nucleotides, the CDR3 is TGTGCCAGCAGCCCCACAAGACCTAATAGCGGTACCTACGAGCAGTACTTC.

There are many counts of this clonotype. V and J are TRBV29-1 and TRBJ2-1; D perhaps matches TRBD2 (6 bases). The germline V gene has CDR1 SQVTM and CDR2 ANQGSEA. V was pared by 7 bases and J by 1 base, with 17 bases between. The CDR3 runs to 15 residues. The CDR3 loop is CSGSSDWFSYNEQFF. CDR3 sequence (DNA): TGCAGCGGTTCTAGCGACTGGTTTTCCTACAATGAGCAGTTCTTC.

As regards this clonotype: Possible read error: a much larger clone is one base away. This rearrangement joins TRBV12-3 or TRBV12-4 to TRBJ2-3, with TRBD2 matching 10 bases. The CDR3 is made up of 15 amino acids. V lost 3 bases, J lost 2 bases, and 2 bases stayed unmatched. DNA for the CDR3: TGTGCCAGCAGTTTTAGCGGGGGGCCCACAGATACGCAGTATTTT. Amino acids: CASSFSGGPTDTQYF.

This clonotype was seen repeatedly, ten times or more. The rearrangement links TRBV28 to TRBJ1-2; weak D call: TRBD1 (5 bases). Germline-derived CDR1 and CDR2 are MDHEN and SYDVKM. V lost 11 bases to trimming and J lost 4 bases, with 17 bases between them. This CDR3 has 13 amino acids. The CDR3 here is CAVAGSGAYGYTF. Here the CDR3 DNA reads TGTGCCGTTGCCGGGAGCGGGGCCTATGGCTACACCTTC.

Remarks on this clonotype: A much bigger clone sits one base away, suggesting this may be a read error. This sequence joins TRBV4-2 and TRBJ2-1; the D gene is possibly TRBD2 (5 bases). The CDR3 runs to 13 residues. Per germline, CDR1 LGHNA and CDR2 YNFKEQ. In DNA, the CDR3 is TGTGCCAGGAGCCGGAGGTGGGATCATGAGCAGTTCTTC. Protein sequence: CARSRRWDHEQFF.

This clonotype was found many times. The chain is built from TRBV2 and TRBJ2-3, with D maybe TRBD2 (6 bases). The V end lost 8 bases, the J end lost 2 bases, and 20 bases lay between the germline ends. This CDR3 region has 16 residues. Germline V gene data show CDR1 as SNHLY and CDR2 as FYNNEI. The CDR3 loop reads CASVSMRGFTTDTQYF. CDR3 sequence (DNA): TGTGCCAGCGTTAGCATGCGGGGATTTACCACAGATACGCAGTATTTT.

This clonotype has more than one count but fewer than ten. The genes are TRBV29-1 and TRBJ1-6; D uncertain. Germline V lookup: CDR1 SQVTM, CDR2 ANQGSEA. Trimming took off 0 bases at V and 9 bases at J, with 6 bases between the two ends. The CDR3 totals 12 residues. Here the CDR3 DNA reads TGCAGCGTTGAAGACGGGATTTCACCCCTCCACTTT. Encoded protein: CSVEDGISPLHF.

This clonotype was seen only once. Being one base from a much bigger clone, this may be a read error. The rearrangement links TRBV15 to TRBJ2-7; D is unclear. The germline gives CDR1 LNHNV, CDR2 YYDKDF (reference sequence). The CDR3 is 15 residues long. The CDR3 DNA reads TGTGCCATCAGCAGAGATCGGCAGACTTACTACGAGCAGTACTTC. It encodes CAISRDRQTYYEQYF.